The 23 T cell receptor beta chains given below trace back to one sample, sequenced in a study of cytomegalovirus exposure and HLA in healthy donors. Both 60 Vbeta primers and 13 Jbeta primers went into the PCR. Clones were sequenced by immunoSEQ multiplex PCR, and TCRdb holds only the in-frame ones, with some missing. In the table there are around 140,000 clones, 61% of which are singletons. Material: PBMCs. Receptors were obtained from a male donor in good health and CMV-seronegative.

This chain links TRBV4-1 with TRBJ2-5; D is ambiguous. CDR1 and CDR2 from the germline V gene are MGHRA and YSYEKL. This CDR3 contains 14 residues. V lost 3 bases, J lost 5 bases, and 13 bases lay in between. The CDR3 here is CASSQVAVAETQYF. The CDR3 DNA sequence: TGCGCCAGCAGCCAGGTAGCTGTGGCGGAGACCCAGTACTTC.

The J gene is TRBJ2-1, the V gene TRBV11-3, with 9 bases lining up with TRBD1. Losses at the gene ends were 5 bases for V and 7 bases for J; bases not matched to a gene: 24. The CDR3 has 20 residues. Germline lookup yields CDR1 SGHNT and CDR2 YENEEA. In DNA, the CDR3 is TGTGCCAGCAGCGGACCCGGGACAGGGTTCTTAGGTCAATCGTCGAATGAGCAGTTCTTC. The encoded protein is CASSGPGTGFLGQSSNEQFF. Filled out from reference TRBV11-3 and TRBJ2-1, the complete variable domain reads EAGVVQSPRYKIIEKKQPVAFWCNPISGHNTLYWYLQNLGQGPELLIRYENEEAVDDSQLPKDRFSAERLKGVDSTLKIQPAELGDSAVYLCASSGPGTGFLGQSSNEQFFGPGTRLTVL.

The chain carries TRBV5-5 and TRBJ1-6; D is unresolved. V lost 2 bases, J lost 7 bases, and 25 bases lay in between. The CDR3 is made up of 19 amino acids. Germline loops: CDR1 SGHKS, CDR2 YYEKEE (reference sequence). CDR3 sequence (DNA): TGTGCCAGCAGCTTCCAACCGGGTGGAGGGAAGGACTTAAATTCACCCCTCCACTTT. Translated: CASSFQPGGGKDLNSPLHF. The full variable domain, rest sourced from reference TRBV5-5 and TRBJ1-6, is DAGVTQSPTHLIKTRGQQVTLRCSPISGHKSVSWYQQVLGQGPQFIFQYYEKEERGRGNFPDRFSARQFPNYSSELNVNALLLGDSALYLCASSFQPGGGKDLNSPLHFGNGTRLTVT.

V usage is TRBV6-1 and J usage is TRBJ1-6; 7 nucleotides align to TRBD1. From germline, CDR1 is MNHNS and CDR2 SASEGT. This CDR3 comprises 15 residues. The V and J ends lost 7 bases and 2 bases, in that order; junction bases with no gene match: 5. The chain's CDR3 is CASTTDRTYNSPLHF. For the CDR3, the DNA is TGTGCCAGCACTACGGACAGGACCTATAATTCACCCCTCCACTTT.

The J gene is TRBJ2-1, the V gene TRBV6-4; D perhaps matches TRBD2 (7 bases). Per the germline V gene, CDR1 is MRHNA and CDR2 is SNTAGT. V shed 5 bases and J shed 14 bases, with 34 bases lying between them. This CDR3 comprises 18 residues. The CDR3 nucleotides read TGTGCCAGCAGTACCGGACTAGGGGGGCCATTTACCAGCCGAAGGAAGTTCTTC. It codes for CASSTGLGGPFTSRRKFF.

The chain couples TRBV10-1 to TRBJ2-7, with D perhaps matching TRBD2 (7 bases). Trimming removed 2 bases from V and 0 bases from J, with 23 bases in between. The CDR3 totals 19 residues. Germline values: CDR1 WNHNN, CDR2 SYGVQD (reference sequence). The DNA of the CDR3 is TGCGCCAGCAGTGAGCGTCGGGGGGCGACTAAATGGCCCTCCTACGAGCAGTACTTC. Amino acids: CASSERRGATKWPSYEQYF.

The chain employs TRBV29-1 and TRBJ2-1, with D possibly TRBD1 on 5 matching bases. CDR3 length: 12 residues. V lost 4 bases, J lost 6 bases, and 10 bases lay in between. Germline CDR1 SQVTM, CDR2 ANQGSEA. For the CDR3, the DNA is TGCAGCGTTGTAAGGGGAAGCAATGAGCAGTTCTTC. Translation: CSVVRGSNEQFF.

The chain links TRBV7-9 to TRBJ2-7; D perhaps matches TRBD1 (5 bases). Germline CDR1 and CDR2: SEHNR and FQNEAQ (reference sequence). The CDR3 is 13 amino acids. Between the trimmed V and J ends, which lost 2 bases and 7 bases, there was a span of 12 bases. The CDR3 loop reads CASSLYPGWEQYF. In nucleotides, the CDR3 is TGTGCCAGCAGCTTATATCCAGGGTGGGAGCAGTACTTC.

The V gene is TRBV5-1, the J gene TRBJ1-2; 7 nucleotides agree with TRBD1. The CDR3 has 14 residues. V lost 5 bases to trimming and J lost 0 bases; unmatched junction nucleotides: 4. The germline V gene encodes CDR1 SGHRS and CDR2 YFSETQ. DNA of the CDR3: TGCGCCAGCAGTTCGGGACAGCCTAACTATGGCTACACCTTC. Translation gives CASSSGQPNYGYTF.

Here the CDR3 DNA reads TGTGCCAGCAGCTTAACAGGGAGGGGTGAAGCTTTCTTT. It is translated as CASSLTGRGEAFF. The chain couples TRBV7-3 to TRBJ1-1, with D maybe TRBD1 (5 bases). Germline-derived CDR1 and CDR2 are SGHTA and FQGTGA. V was clipped by 0 bases and J by 7 bases, with 9 bases between them. This CDR3 spans 13 amino acids.

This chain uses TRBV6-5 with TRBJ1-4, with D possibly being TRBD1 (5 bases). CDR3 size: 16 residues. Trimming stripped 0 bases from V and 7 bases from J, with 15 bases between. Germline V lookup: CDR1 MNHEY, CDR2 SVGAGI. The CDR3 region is CASSYSWRGAGEKLFF. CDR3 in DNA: TGTGCCAGCAGTTACTCGTGGAGGGGCGCGGGTGAAAAACTGTTTTTT.

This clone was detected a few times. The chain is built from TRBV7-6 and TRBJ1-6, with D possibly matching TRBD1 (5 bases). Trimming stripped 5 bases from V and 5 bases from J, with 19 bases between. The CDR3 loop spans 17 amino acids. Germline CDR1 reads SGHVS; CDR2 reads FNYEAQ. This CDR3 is CASSPEGQLRDNSPLHF. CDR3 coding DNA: TGTGCCAGCAGCCCGGAGGGGCAACTGCGGGATAATTCACCCCTCCACTTT.

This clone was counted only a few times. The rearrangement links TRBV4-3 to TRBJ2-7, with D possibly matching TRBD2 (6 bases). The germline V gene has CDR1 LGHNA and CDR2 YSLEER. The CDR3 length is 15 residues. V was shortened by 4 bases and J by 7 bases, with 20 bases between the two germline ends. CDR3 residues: CASSLTMGGAWEQYF. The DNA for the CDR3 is TGCGCCAGCAGCCTGACAATGGGCGGGGCTTGGGAGCAGTACTTC.

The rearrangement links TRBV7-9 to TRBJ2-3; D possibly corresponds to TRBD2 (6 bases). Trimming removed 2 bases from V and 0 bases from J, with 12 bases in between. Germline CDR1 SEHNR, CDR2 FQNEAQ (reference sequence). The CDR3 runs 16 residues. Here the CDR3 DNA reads TGTGCCAGCAGCTTAACGGACGGGACTAGCACAGATACGCAGTATTTT. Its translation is CASSLTDGTSTDTQYF.

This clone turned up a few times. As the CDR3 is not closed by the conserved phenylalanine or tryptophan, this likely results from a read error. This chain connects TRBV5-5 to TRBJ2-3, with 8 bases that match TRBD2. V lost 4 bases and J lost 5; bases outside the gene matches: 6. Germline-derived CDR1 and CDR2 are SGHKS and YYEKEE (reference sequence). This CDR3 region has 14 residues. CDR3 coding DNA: TGTGCCAGCAGCCCCGGGGGGGCCAGAGATACGCAGTATTTG. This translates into CASSPGGARDTQYL.

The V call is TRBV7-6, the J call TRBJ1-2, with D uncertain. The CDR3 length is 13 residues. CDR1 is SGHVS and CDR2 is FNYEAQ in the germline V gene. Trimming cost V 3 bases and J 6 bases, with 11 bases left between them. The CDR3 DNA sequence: TGTGCCAGCAGCTTCCGGGGAGGCCATGGCTACACCTTC. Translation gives CASSFRGGHGYTF.

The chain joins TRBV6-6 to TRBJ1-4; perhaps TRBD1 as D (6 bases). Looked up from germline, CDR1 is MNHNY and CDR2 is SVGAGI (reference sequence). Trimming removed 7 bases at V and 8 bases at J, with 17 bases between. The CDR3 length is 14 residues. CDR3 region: CASTPSGAREKLFF. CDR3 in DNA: TGTGCCAGCACCCCCTCAGGGGCGCGGGAAAAACTGTTTTTT.

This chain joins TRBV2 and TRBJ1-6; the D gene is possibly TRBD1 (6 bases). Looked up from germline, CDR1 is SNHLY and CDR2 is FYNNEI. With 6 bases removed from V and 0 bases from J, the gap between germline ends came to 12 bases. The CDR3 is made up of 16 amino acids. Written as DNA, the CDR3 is TGTGCCAGCAGCGGAACAGGGAGCTCCTATAATTCACCCCTCCACTTT. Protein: CASSGTGSSYNSPLHF.

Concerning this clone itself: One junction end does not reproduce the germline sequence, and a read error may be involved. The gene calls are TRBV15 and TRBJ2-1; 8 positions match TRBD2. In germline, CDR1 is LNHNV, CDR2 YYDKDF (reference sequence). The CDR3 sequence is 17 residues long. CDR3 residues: CATSRDRAGLGSNEQFF. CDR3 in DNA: TGTGCCACCAGCCGAGACCGGGCGGGACTAGGGTCGAATGAGCAGTTCTTC.

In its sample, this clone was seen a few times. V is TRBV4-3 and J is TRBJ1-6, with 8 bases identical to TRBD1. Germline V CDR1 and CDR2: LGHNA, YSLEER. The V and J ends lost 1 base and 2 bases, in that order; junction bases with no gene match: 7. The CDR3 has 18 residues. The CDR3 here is CASSQAVKQGAYNSPLHF. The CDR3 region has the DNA TGCGCCAGCAGCCAAGCGGTAAAACAGGGGGCCTATAATTCACCCCTCCACTTT.

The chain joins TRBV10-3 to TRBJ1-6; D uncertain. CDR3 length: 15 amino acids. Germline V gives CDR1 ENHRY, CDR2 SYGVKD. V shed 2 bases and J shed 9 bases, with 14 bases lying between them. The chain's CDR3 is CAISESSVSGSPLHF. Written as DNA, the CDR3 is TGTGCCATCAGTGAGAGCTCAGTGTCGGGTTCACCCCTCCACTTT.

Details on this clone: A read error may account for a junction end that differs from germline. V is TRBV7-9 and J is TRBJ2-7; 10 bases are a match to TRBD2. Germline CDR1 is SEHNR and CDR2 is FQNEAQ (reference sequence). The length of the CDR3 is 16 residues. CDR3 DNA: TGTTCCAGCAGCTGGCCGAGCGGGGGGGCTGGGGACGAGCAGTACTTC. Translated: CSSSWPSGGAGDEQYF.

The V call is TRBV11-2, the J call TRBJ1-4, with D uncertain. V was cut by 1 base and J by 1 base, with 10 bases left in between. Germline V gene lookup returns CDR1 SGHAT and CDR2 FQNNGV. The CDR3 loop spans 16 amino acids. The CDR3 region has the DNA TGTGCCAGCAGCTTAGGGTTGACTGAAACTAATGAAAAACTGTTTTTT. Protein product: CASSLGLTETNEKLFF.